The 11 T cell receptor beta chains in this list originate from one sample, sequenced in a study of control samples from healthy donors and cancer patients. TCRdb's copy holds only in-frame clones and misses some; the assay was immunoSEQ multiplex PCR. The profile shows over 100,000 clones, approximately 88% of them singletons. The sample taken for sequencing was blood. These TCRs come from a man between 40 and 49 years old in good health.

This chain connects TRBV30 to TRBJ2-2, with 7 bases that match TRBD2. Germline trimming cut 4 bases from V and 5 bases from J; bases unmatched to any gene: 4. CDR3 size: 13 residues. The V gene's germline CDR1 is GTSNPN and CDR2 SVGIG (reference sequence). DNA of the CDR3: TGTGCCTGGACCCAGGGAGGGACCGGGGAGCTGTTTTTT. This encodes CAWTQGGTGELFF.

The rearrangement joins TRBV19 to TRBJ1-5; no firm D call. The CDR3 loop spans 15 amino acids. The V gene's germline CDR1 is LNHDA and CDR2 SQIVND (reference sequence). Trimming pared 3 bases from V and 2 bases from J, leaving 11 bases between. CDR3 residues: CASSIGRVGNQPQHF. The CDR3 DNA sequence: TGTGCCAGTAGTATCGGAAGGGTAGGCAATCAGCCCCAGCATTTT.

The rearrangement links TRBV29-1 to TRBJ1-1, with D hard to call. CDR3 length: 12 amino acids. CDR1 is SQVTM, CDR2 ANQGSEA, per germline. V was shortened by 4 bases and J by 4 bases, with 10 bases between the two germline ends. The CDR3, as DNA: TGCAGCGTTGTGTGGGCGCGCACTGAAGCTTTCTTT. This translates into CSVVWARTEAFF.

CDR3 sequence: CASRAPGLAGYEQYF. In DNA form, the CDR3 reads TGTGCCAGCAGGGCGCCGGGACTAGCGGGTTACGAGCAGTACTTC. V usage is TRBV28 and J usage is TRBJ2-7, with 12 positions matching TRBD2. Germline V gene data show CDR1 as MDHEN and CDR2 as SYDVKM. V lost 6 bases and J lost 4; bases outside the gene matches: 7. The CDR3 sequence is 15 residues long.

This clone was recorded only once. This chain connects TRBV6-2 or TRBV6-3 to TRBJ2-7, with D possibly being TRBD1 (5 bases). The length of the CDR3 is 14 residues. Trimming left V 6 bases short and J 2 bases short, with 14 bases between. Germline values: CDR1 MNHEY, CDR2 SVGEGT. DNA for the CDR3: TGTGCCAGCAGCCCCTGGGGCTTGACCTACGAGCAGTACTTC. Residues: CASSPWGLTYEQYF.

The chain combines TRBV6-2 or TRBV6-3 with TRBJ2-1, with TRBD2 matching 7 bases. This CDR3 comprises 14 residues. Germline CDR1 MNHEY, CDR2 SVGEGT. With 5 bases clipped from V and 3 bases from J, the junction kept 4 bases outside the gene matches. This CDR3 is CASSHERGYNEQFF. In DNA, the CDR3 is TGTGCCAGCAGTCACGAGCGGGGCTACAATGAGCAGTTCTTC.

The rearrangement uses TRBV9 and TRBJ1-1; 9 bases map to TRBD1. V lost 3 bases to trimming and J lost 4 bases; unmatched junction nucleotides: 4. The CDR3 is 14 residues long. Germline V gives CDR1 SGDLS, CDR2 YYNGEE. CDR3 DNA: TGTGCCAGCAGCGACGACAGGGGGTTCACTGAAGCTTTCTTT. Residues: CASSDDRGFTEAFF. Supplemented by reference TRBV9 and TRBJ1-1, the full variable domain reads DSGVTQTPKHLITATGQRVTLRCSPRSGDLSVYWYQQSLDQGLQFLIQYYNGEERAKGNILERFSAQQFPDLHSELNLSSLELGDSALYFCASSDDRGFTEAFFGQGTRLTVV.

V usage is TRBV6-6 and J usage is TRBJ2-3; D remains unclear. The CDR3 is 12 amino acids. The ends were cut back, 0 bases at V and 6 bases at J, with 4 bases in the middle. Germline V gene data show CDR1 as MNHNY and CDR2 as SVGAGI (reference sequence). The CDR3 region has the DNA TGTGCCAGCAGTTACTCTGTGGATACGCAGTATTTT. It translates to CASSYSVDTQYF.

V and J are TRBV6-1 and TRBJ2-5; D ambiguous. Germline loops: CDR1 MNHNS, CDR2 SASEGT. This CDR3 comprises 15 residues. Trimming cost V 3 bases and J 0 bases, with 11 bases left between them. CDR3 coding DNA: TGTGCCAGCAGTGATGGGTTTGGCTACCAAGAGACCCAGTACTTC. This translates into CASSDGFGYQETQYF.

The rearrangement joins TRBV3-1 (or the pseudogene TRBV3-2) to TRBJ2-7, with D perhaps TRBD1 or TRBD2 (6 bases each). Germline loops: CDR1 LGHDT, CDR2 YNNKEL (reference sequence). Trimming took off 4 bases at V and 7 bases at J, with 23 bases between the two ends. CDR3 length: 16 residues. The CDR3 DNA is TGTGCCAGCAGCCTAAGTTGGCGGGGACATTCGGGGGAGCAGTACTTC. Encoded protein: CASSLSWRGHSGEQYF.

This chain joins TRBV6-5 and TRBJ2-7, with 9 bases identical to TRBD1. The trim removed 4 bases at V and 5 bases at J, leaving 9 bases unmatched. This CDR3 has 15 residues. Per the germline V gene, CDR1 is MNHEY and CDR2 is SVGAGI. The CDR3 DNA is TGTGCCAGCAGTTCCCCGGGACAGGGCATCCACGAGCAGTACTTC. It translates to CASSSPGQGIHEQYF.